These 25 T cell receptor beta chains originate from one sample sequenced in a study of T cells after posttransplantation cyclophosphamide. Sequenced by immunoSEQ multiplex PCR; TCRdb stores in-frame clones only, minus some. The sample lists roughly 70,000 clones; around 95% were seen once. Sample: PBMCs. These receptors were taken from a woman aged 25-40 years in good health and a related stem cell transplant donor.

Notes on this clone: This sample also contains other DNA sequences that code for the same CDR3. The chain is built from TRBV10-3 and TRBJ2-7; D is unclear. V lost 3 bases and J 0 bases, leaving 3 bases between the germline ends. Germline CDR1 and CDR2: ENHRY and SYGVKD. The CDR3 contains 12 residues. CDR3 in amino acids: CAISDSSYEQYF. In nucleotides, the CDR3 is TGTGCCATCAGTGACTCCTCCTACGAGCAGTACTTC.

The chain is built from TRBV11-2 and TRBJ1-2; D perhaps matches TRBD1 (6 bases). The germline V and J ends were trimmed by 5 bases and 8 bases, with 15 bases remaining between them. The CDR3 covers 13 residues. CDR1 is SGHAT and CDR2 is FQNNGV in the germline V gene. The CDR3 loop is CASSPSAGGGYTF. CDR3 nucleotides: TGTGCCAGCAGCCCGTCCGCCGGGGGCGGCTACACCTTC.

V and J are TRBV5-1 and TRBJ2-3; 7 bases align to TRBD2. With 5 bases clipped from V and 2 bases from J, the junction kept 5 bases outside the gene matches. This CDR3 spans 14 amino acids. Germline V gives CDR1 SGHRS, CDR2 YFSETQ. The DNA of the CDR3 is TGCGCCAGCAGATCTAGCGGCCCCACAGATACGCAGTATTTT. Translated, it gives CASRSSGPTDTQYF.

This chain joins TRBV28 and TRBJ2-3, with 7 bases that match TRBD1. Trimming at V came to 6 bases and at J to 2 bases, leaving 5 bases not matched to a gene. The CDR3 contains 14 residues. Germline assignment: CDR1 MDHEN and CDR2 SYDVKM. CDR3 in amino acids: CASRTGHITDTQYF. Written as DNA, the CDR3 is TGTGCCAGCAGGACAGGGCACATCACAGATACGCAGTATTTT.

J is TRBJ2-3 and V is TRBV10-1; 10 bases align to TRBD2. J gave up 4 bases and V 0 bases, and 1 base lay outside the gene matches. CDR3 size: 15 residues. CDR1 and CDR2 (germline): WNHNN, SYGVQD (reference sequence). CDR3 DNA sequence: TGCGCCAGCAGTGAGTCCCTAGCGGGGGCAGATACGCAGTATTTT. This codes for CASSESLAGADTQYF.

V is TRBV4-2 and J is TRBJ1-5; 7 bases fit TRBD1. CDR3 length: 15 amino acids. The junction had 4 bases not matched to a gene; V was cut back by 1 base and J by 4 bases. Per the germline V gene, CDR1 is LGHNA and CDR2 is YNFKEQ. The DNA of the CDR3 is TGTGCCAGCAGCCAAGGACCGGGACAGAATCAGCCCCAGCATTTT. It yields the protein CASSQGPGQNQPQHF.

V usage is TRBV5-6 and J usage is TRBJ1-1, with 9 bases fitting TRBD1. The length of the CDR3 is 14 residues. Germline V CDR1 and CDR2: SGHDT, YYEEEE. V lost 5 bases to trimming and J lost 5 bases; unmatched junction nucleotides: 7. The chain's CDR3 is CASRKTGGWTEAFF. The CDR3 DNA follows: TGTGCCAGCAGGAAAACAGGGGGCTGGACTGAAGCTTTCTTT.

CDR3 amino acids: CASSPARGVATNEKLFF. The CDR3 nucleotides read TGCGCCAGCAGCCCCGCGCGGGGAGTTGCAACTAATGAAAAACTGTTTTTT. This chain joins TRBV5-1 and TRBJ1-4; D gene ambiguous. V dropped 4 bases and J dropped 0 bases, with 16 bases sitting between them. The CDR3 is 17 amino acids. The germline V gene encodes CDR1 SGHRS and CDR2 YFSETQ.

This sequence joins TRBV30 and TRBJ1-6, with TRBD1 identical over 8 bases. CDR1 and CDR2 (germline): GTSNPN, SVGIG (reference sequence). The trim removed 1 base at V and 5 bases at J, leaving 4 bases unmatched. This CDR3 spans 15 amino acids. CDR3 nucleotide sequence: TGTGCCTGGAGTGGACAGGGGAGGGATAATTCACCCCTCCACTTT. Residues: CAWSGQGRDNSPLHF.

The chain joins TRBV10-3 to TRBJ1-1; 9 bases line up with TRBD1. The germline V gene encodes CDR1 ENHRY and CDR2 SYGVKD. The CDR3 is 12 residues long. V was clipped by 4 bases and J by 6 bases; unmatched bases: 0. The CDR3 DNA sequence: TGTGCCATCAGTGGGACAGGGGCTGAAGCTTTCTTT. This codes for CAISGTGAEAFF.

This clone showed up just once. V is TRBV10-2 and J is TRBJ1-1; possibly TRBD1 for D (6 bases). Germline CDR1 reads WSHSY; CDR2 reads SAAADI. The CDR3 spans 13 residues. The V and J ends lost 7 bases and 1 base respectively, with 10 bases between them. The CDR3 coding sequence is TGCGCCAGCAATCCGGACAGGAACACTGAAGCTTTCTTT. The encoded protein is CASNPDRNTEAFF.

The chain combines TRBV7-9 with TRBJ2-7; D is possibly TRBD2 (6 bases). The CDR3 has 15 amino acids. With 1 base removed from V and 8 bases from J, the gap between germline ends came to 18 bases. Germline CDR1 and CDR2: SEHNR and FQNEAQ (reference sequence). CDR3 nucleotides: TGTGCCAGCAGCTTAGAGGGGCGGGGAATTGACAAGCAGTACTTC. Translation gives CASSLEGRGIDKQYF. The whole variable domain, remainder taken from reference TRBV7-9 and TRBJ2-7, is DTGVSQNPRHKITKRGQNVTFRCDPISEHNRLYWYRQTLGQGPEFLTYFQNEAQLEKSRLLSDRFSAERPKGSFSTLEIQRTEQGDSAMYLCASSLEGRGIDKQYFGPGTRLTVT.

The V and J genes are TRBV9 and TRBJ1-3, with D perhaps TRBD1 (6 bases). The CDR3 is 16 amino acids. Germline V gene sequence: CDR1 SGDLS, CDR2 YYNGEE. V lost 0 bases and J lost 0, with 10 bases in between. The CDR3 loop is CASSVAGGPSGNTIYF. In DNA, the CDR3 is TGTGCCAGCAGCGTAGCTGGGGGCCCCTCTGGAAACACCATATATTTT. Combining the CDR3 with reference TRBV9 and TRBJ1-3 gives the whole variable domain DSGVTQTPKHLITATGQRVTLRCSPRSGDLSVYWYQQSLDQGLQFLIQYYNGEERAKGNILERFSAQQFPDLHSELNLSSLELGDSALYFCASSVAGGPSGNTIYFGEGSWLTVV.

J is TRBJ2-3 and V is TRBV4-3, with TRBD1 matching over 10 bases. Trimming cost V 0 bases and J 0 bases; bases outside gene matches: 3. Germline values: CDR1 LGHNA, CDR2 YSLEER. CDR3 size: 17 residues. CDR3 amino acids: CASSQDGGQGSTDTQYF. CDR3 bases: TGCGCCAGCAGCCAAGATGGGGGACAGGGGAGCACAGATACGCAGTATTTT.

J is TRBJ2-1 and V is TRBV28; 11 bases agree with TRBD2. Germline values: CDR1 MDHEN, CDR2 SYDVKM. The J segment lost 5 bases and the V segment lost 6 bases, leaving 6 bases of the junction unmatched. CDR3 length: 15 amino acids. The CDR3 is CASRSTSGNHNEQFF. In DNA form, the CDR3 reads TGTGCCAGCAGGTCGACTAGCGGGAACCACAATGAGCAGTTCTTC.

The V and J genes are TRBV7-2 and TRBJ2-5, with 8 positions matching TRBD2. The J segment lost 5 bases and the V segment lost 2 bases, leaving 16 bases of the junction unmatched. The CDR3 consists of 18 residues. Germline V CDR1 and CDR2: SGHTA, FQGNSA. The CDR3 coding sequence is TGTGCCAGCAGCTTAACGATGTCGGGGGGGCCTATTTCTGAGACCCAGTACTTC. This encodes CASSLTMSGGPISETQYF.

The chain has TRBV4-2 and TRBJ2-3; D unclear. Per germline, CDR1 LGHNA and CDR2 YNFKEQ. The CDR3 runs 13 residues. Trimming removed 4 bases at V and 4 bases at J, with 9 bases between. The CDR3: CASSPPRADTQYF. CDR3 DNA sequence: TGTGCCAGCAGCCCCCCAAGAGCAGATACGCAGTATTTT.

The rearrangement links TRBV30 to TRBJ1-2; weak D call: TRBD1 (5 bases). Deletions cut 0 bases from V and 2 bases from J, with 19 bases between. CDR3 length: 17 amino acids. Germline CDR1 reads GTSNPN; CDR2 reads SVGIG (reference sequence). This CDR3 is CAWSVRLWGKHNYGYTF. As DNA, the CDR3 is TGTGCCTGGAGTGTACGTCTTTGGGGGAAGCACAACTATGGCTACACCTTC.

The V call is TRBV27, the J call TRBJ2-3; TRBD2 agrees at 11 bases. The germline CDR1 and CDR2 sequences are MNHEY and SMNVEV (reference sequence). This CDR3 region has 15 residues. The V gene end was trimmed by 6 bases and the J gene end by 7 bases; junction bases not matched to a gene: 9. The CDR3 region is CASRRSGGAINTQYF. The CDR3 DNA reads TGTGCCAGCAGACGTAGCGGGGGGGCCATAAATACGCAGTATTTT.

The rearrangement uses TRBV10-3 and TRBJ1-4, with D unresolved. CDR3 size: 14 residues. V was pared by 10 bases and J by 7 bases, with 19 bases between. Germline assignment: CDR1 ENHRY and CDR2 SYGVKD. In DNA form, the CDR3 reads TGTGCCACCACACCTTTTCGGAGTCCTGAAAAACTGTTTTTT. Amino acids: CATTPFRSPEKLFF.

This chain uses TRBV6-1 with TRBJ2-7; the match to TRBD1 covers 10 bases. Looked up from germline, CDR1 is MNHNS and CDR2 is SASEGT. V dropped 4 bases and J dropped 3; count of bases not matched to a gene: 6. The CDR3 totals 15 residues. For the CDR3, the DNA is TGTGCCAGCAGTGCAGGGACAGGGGAGTACTACGAGCAGTACTTC. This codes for CASSAGTGEYYEQYF.

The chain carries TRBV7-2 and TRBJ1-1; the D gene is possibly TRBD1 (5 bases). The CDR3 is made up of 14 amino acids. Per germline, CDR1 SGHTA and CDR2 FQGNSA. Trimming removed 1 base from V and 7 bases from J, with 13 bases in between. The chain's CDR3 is CASSLDRGVGEAFF. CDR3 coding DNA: TGTGCCAGCAGCTTAGATAGGGGAGTGGGTGAAGCTTTCTTT.

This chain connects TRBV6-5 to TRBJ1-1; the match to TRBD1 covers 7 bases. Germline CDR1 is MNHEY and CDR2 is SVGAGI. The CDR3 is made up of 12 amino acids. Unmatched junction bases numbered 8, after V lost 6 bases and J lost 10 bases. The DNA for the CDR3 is TGTGCCAGCAGCAACCACAGGGGCCGAGCTTTCTTT. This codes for CASSNHRGRAFF.

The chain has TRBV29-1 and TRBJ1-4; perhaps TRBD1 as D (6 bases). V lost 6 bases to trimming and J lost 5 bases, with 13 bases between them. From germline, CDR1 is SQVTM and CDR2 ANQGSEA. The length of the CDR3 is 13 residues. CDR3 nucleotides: TGCAGCGTCGCCCCTCAGGGGAATGAAAAACTGTTTTTT. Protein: CSVAPQGNEKLFF.

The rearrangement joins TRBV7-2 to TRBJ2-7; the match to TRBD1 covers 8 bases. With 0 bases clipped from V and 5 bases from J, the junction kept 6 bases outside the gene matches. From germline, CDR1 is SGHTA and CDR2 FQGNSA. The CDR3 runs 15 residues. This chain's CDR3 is CASSLALTGVDEQYF. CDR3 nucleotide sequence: TGTGCCAGCAGCTTAGCGTTGACAGGGGTGGACGAGCAGTACTTC.